These T cell receptor beta chains were read from a single sample in a study of vaccination and CD4 T cells after COVID-19. From the PCR reads, TCRdb called clonotypes with MiXCR, one entry per CDR3 protein. Here the sample spans around 11,000 distinct CDR3 sequences, 44% being singletons. Their specific antigens are unknown. Specimen: CD4+ T cells from blood, cultured in vitro. The receptors were sampled from a human donor who had recovered from COVID-19. The CDR3 runs from the conserved cysteine through the conserved F or W. A D gene is named only where the DNA matches it firmly. Size is omitted from some rows. Given values are once, few, many or a class for expanded clones.

size | J | V | D | DNA | CDR3
NA | TRBJ1-1 | TRBV12-3/TRBV12-4 | NA | TGTGCCAGCAGTTTTAGGGTGTTCGCTGAAGCTTTCTTT | CASSFRVFAEAFF
NA | TRBJ1-4 | TRBV12-3/TRBV12-4 | NA | TGTGCCAGCAGTTTCCAGACCCCTAATGAAAAACTGTTTTTT | CASSFQTPNEKLFF
NA | TRBJ1-1 | TRBV30 | TRBD1 | TGTGCCTGGGGGACAGGGGTGGGGAACACTGAAGCTTTCTTT | CAWGTGVGNTEAFF
NA | TRBJ1-5 | TRBV7-2 | NA | TGTGCCAGCAGCCTCGGGACCATGGGAAGCAATCAGCCCCAGCATTTT | CASSLGTMGSNQPQHF
NA | TRBJ1-6 | TRBV30 | TRBD1 | TGTGCCTGGAGCGGGGACAGGATCGGCTCACCCCTCCACTTT | CAWSGDRIGSPLHF
once | TRBJ2-5 | TRBV18 | TRBD1 | TGTGCCAGCTCCCGGGGACAGGTGACACAAGAGACCCAGTACTTC | CASSRGQVTQETQYF
NA | TRBJ1-3 | TRBV19 | NA | TGTGCCACGGGGGTCTCTGGAAACACCATATATTTT | CATGVSGNTIYF
NA | TRBJ2-1 | TRBV24-1 | TRBD1 | TGTGCCACCAGTGCCCCCCCAACTCAGGGGACAGGGGGTCTACTCTACAATGAGCAGTTCTTC | CATSAPPTQGTGGLLYNEQFF
NA | TRBJ2-2 | TRBV19 | TRBD1 | TGTGCCAGTAGTTTTCAACCCCGGGACAGGGACACCGGGGAGCTGTTTTTT | CASSFQPRDRDTGELFF
NA | TRBJ1-1 | TRBV7-9 | NA | TGTGCCAGCAGCTTATCAGGGAATGAAGCTTTCTTT | CASSLSGNEAFF
NA | TRBJ2-3 | TRBV6-1 | NA | TGTGCCTCCCAGAGGGGGGGGGGCCGCACAGATACGCAGTATTTT | CASQRGGGRTDTQYF
NA | TRBJ1-1 | TRBV6-1 | NA | TGTGCCAGCAGGGACACCCCCTGGGGCACTGAAGCTTTCTTT | CASRDTPWGTEAFF
NA | TRBJ1-1 | TRBV6-5 | NA | TGTGCCAGCAGCTACGAGCTCCTCTCAATGGCTTTCTTT | CASSYELLSMAFF
few | TRBJ2-3 | TRBV27 | NA | TGTGCCAGCAGAAGGCAGGGGGGAAGCACAGATACGCAGTATTTT | CASRRQGGSTDTQYF